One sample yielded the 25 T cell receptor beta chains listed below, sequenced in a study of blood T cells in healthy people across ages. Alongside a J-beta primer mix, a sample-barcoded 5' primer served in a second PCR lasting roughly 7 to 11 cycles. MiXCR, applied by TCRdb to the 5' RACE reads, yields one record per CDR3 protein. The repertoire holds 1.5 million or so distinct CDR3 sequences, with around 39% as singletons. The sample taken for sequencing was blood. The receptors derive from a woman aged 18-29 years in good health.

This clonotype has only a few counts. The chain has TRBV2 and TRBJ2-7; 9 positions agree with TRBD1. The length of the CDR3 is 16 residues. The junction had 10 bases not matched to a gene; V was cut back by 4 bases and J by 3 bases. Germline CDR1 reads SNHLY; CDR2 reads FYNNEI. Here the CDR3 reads CASSGAPGTGYYEQYF. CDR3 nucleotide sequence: TGTGCCAGCAGTGGAGCCCCCGGGACAGGGTACTACGAGCAGTACTTC.

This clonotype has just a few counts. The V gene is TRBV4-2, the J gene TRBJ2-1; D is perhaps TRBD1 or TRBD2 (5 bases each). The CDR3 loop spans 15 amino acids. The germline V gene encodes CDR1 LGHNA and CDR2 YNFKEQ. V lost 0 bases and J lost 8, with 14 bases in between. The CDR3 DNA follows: TGTGCCAGCAGCCAAGATGAGGGTAGCAGGGATGAGCAGTTCTTC. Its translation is CASSQDEGSRDEQFF.

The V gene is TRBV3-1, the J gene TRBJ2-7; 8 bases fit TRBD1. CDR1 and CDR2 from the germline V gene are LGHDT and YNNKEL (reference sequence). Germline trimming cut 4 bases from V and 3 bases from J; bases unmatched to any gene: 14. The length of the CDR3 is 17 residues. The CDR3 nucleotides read TGTGCCAGCAGCCTCGCCCGGACAGGGCGGACGCTCTACGAGCAGTACTTC. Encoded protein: CASSLARTGRTLYEQYF.

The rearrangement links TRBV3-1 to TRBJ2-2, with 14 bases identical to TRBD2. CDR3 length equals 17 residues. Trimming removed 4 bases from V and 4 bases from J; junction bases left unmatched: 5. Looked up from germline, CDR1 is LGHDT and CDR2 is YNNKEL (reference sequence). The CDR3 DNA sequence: TGTGCCAGCAGCCGTCAGACTAGCGGGGGGGGCACCGGGGAGCTGTTTTTT. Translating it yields CASSRQTSGGGTGELFF. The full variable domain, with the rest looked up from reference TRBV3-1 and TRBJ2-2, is DTAVSQTPKYLVTQMGNDKSIKCEQNLGHDTMYWYKQDSKKFLKIMFSYNNKELIINETVPNRFSPKSPDKAHLNLHINSLELGDSAVYFCASSRQTSGGGTGELFFGEGSRLTVL.

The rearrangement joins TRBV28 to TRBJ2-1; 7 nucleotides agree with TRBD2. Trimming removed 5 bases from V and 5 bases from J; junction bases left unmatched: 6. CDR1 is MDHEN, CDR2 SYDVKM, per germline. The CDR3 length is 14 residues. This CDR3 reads CASSVGTINNEQFF. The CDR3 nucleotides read TGTGCCAGCAGTGTCGGGACTATCAACAATGAGCAGTTCTTC.

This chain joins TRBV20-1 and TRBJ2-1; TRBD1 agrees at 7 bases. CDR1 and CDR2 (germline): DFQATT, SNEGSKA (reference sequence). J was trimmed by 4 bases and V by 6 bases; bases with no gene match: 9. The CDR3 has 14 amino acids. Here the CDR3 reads CSAIRDRPYNEQFF. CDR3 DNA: TGCAGTGCCATCCGGGACAGACCTTACAATGAGCAGTTCTTC.

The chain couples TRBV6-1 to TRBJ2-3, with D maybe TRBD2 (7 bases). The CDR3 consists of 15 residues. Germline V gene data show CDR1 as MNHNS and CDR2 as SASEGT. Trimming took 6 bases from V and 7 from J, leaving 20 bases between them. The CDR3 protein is CASRGGGSGDNTQYF. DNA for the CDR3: TGTGCCAGCAGGGGAGGGGGGTCCGGTGATAATACGCAGTATTTT.

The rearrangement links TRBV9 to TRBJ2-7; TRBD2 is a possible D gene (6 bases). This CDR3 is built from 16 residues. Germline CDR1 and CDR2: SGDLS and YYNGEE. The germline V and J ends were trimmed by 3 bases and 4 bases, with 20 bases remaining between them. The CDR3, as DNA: TGTGCCAGCAGCGGAGGAGGGAAGCCCTCTCCATACGAGCAGTACTTC. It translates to CASSGGGKPSPYEQYF.

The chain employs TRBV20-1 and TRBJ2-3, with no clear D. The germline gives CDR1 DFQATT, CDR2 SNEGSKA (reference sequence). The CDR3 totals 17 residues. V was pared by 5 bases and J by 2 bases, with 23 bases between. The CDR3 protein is CSADDLDPDSFTDTQYF. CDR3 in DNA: TGCAGTGCTGACGACCTAGATCCCGACTCATTCACAGATACGCAGTATTTT.

The CDR3 loop reads CASSLRGTADVAKNIQYF. The CDR3 DNA follows: TGTGCCAGCAGCTTGAGGGGGACAGCCGATGTTGCCAAAAACATTCAGTACTTC. The chain employs TRBV7-9 and TRBJ2-4, with TRBD1 matching over 7 bases. This CDR3 is built from 18 residues. J was trimmed by 1 base and V by 3 bases; bases with no gene match: 12. Germline V CDR1 and CDR2: SEHNR, FQNEAQ (reference sequence).

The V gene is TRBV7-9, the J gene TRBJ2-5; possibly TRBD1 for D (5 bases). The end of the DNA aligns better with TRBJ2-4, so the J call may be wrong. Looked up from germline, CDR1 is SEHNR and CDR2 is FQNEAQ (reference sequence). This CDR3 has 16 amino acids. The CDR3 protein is CASSPTELNVKNIQYF. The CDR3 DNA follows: TGTGCCAGCAGCCCGACAGAGTTGAATGTCAAAAACATTCAGTACTTC.

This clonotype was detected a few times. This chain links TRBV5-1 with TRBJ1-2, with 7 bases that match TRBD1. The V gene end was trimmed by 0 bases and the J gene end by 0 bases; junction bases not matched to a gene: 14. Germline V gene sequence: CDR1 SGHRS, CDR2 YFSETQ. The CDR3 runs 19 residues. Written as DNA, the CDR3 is TGCGCCAGCAGCTTGGAAACAGGGGAGGCGTGGATGGCTAACTATGGCTACACCTTC. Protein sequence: CASSLETGEAWMANYGYTF. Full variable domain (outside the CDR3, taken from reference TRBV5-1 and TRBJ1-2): KAGVTQTPRYLIKTRGQQVTLSCSPISGHRSVSWYQQTPGQGLQFLFEYFSETQRNKGNFPGRFSGRQFSNSRSEMNVSTLELGDSALYLCASSLETGEAWMANYGYTFGSGTRLTVV.

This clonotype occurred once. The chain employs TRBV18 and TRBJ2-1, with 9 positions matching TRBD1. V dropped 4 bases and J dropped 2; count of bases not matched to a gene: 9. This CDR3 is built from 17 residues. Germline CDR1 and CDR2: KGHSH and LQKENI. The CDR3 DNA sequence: TGTGCCAGCTCACTTCGGGACAGGGCTCTGGCCTACAATGAGCAGTTCTTC. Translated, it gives CASSLRDRALAYNEQFF.

The CDR3 sequence is CSALRGFKETQYF. The CDR3 DNA is TGCAGTGCCCTTCGGGGATTCAAAGAGACCCAGTACTTC. The chain uses TRBV20-1 and TRBJ2-5; TRBD2 is a possible D gene (5 bases). The CDR3 length is 13 residues. Germline CDR1 is DFQATT and CDR2 is SNEGSKA (reference sequence). Trimming removed 6 bases from V and 3 bases from J, with 14 bases in between.

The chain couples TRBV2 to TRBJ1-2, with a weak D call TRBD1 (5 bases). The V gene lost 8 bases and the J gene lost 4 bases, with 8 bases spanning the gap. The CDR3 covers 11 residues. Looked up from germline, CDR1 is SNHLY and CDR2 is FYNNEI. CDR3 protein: CASARGYGYTF. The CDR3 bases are TGTGCCAGCGCGAGGGGCTATGGCTACACCTTC.

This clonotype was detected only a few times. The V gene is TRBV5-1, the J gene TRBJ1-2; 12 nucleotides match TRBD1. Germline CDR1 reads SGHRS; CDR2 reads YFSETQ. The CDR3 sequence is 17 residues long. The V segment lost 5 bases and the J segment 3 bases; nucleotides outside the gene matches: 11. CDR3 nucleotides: TGCGCCAGCAGGACCGGGGACAGGGGGCTCTCGCACTATGGCTACACCTTC. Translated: CASRTGDRGLSHYGYTF.

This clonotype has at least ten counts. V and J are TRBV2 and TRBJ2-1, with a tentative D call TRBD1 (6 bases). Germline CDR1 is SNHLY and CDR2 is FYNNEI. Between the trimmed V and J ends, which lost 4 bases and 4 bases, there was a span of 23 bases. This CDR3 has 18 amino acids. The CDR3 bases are TGTGCCAGCAGTGGCCGGTCCCAGGGGTCGATATCTTACAATGAGCAGTTCTTC. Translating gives CASSGRSQGSISYNEQFF.

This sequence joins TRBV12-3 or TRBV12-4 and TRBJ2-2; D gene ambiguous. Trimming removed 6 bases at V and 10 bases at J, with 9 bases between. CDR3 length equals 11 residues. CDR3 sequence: CASSPFPELFF. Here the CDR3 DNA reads TGTGCCAGCAGCCCGTTTCCGGAGCTGTTTTTT.

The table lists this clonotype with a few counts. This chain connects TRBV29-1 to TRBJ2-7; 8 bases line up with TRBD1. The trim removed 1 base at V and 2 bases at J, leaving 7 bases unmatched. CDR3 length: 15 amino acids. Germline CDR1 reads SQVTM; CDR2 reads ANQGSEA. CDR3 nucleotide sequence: TGCAGCGTTGAAGTTCCGGGACAGGTCACCTACGAGCAGTACTTC. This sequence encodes CSVEVPGQVTYEQYF.

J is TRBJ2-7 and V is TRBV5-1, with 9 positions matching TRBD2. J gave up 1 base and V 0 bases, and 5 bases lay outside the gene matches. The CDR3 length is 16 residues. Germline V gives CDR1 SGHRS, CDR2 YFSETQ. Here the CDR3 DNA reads TGCGCCAGCAGCTTGGAACGAGCGGGGGGTTCCTACGAGCAGTACTTC. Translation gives CASSLERAGGSYEQYF.

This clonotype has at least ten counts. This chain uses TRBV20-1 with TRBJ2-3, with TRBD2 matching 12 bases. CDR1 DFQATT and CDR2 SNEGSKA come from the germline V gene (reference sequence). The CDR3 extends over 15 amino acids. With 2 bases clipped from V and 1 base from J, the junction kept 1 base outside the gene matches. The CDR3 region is CSARRTSGGTDTQYF. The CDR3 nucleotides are TGCAGTGCTAGACGGACTAGCGGGGGCACAGATACGCAGTATTTT.

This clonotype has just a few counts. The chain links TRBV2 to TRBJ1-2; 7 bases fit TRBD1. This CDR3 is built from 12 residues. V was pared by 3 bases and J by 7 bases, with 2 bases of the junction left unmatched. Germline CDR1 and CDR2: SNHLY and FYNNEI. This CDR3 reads CASSDRGSGYTF. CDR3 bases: TGTGCCAGCAGTGACAGGGGGAGTGGCTACACCTTC.

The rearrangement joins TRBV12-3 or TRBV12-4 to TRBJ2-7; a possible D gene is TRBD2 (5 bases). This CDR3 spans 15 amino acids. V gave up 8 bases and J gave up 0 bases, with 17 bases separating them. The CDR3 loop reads CASGGGAGNSYEQYF. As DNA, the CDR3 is TGTGCCAGCGGTGGAGGCGCAGGCAACTCCTACGAGCAGTACTTC.

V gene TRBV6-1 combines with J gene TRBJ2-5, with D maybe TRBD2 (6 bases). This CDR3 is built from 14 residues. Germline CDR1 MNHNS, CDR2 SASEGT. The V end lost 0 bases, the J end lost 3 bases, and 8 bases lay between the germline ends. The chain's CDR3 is CASSEAAGKETQYF. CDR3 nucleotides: TGTGCCAGCAGTGAAGCGGCGGGGAAAGAGACCCAGTACTTC.

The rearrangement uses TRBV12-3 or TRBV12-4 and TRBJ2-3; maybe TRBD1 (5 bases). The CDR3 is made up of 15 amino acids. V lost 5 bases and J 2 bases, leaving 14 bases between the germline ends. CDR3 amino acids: CASSAVTDPTDTQYF. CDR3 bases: TGTGCCAGCAGTGCCGTGACAGACCCCACAGATACGCAGTATTTT.